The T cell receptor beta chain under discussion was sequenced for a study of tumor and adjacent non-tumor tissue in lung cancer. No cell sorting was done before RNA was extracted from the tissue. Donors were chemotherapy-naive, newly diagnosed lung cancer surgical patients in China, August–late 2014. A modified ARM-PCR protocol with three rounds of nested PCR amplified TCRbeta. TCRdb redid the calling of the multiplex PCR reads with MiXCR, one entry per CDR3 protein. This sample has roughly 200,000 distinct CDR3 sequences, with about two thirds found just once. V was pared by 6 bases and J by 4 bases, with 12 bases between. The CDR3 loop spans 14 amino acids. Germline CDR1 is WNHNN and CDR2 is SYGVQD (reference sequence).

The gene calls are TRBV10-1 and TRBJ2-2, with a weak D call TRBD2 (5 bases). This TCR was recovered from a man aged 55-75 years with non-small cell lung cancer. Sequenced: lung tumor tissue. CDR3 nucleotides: TGCGCCAGCAGGTGGACTTGGGGCACCGGGGAGCTGTTTTTT. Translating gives CASRWTWGTGELFF.